This T cell receptor (beta chain) was found in a study of CD8 T cells in ankylosing spondylitis (dated by TCRdb to about 2017). Regarding the study in general: T cell receptor beta repertoires were profiled in healthy donors and ankylosing spondylitis patients so that disease-linked TCR variants could be found. Samples of peripheral blood were taken, and for ankylosing spondylitis patients, synovial fluid was collected as well. The full study cohort comprised around 23 ankylosing spondylitis patients and approximately 100 healthy donors.

Per the germline V gene, SGHRS is the CDR1 and YFSETQ is the CDR2. The CDR3 numbers 16 residues from cysteine through phenylalanine. Just CDR3 DNA is preserved here, 48 bases in frame from base 1. A distance of 13 bases separates the germline ends of V and J, which lose 4 bases and 0 bases respectively. Reads for this sample came from an Illumina HiSeq 2500. Quantitative 5'-RACE with molecular barcodes was used to prepare TCR beta libraries. Under the source paper's analysis protocol: A new computational method based on a probabilistic model of VDJ rearrangement was used to identify disease-linked TCR variants. TCRdb passed the public sequencing reads through fastp at Q25 and MiXCR, retaining productive beta sequences. Every distinct CDR3 protein forms one entry, paired with its most common genes and DNA. TCRdb, rather than the study authors, made the V and J calls. The table for this sample lists under 200,000 distinct CDR3 sequences; around a tenth of them were counted only once. Of the sample, 25% to 35% falls within the top ten clones.

Study-wide findings and limitations: Some motif variants had previously been reported in the synovial fluid and blood of reactive arthritis patients, which suggests shared mechanisms of disease initiation. A TCR beta motif of seven or eight highly homologous amino acid variants appeared characteristic of blood from ankylosing spondylitis patients. The disease-linked clones were reported to be significantly enriched in matched synovial fluid samples from ankylosing spondylitis patients. In peripheral blood, the disease-linked clones were found at relatively low frequencies and had a CD8+ phenotype.

This clonotype has ten or more counts. Its antigen specificity is not known. No much larger clone is present one base from it, and per-base qualities are unavailable. Input material: blood, either unsorted or a sorted T cell fraction (not recorded which). Recombination linked TRBV5-1 to TRBJ2-2, with the D segment possibly TRBD1 or TRBD2, each aligning over 6 bases. The source is a male donor with ankylosing spondylitis or in good health (not recorded which). The nucleotide sequence is TGCGCCAGCAGCCAAACGGGGGCGCCGAACACCGGGGAGCTGTTTTTT. Translated, it reads CASSQTGAPNTGELFF.